The sequence of this TCR beta chain was determined in a study of cytomegalovirus exposure and HLA in healthy donors. The study, taken as a whole, reports: A prior analysis recorded that most TCR beta V segments were productive about 87% or about 30% of the time.

Note on this clone: Antigen specificity is unknown.

The CDR3 is 13 amino acids. Looked up from germline, CDR1 is MNHNS and CDR2 is SASEGT. The V segment lost 7 bases and the J segment 8 bases; nucleotides outside the gene matches: 8. Primers for the PCR totalled 60 Vbeta and 13 Jbeta. Method: immunoSEQ multiplex PCR; TCRdb's copy keeps in-frame clones and lacks some. Of 170,000 or so clones in the sample, roughly four fifths are singletons; the top ten hold 1.6%. The rearrangement joins TRBV6-1 to TRBJ1-2; TRBD1 aligns across 9 bases. The sequenced sample consisted of PBMCs. The TCR comes from a man aged 50 to 60 in good health and CMV-seronegative. CDR3 nucleotide sequence: TGTGCCAGCACTTTACAGGGGGCCGGGGGCTACACCTTC. Translation gives CASTLQGAGGYTF.